This T cell receptor (beta chain) came from a study of blood T cell repertoires in COVID-19 (dated by TCRdb to the early 2020s). At the level of the whole study: Samples covering the acute and convalescent phases of COVID-19 were provided by collaborators in the United States, Italy and Spain. The samples were drawn from the first 160 participants of the ongoing ImmuneRACE study and from over a thousand subjects provided by 6 global collaborators. The repertoires were released in a freely available public database intended as a resource for research on the immune response to SARS-CoV-2. Sample metadata almost always included a de-identified subject ID, COVID-19 status, age in years and sex. The prospective study material was composed of cDNA or gDNA derived from T cells, B-cell-depleted T cells, or PBMCs. Subjects who had been exposed to COVID-19, were actively infected with it, or had recovered from it provided the deeply sampled blood TCRbeta repertoires that made up the dataset. Where HLA class I and class II types were available, the types were taken from metadata supplied by the sample provider, not from assay-based typing. Study-level results and caveats: How much clinical and demographic metadata was included differed by source and by participant, and the metadata was provided uncurated.

TCRbeta CDR3 regions were amplified from genomic DNA using the immunoSEQ Assay, a bias-controlled multiplex PCR. Under the source paper's analysis protocol: The number of nucleated cells in each sample was estimated by amplification of reference gene primers within the assay. To quantify the absolute abundance of each unique TCRbeta CDR3 rearrangement, sequence reads were collapsed and filtered. For each sample, productive Simpson clonality was calculated as the square root of Simpson's diversity index over productive rearrangements. The source is immuneACCESS, and TCRdb retained only in-frame sequences with V and J called. Part of the clones is not carried over; for the studies checked, unresolved V genes explain less than half of this, and the remainder is unexplained. V and J calls and clone size are given by that table; D and trimming were obtained from the DNA. The sample includes hundreds of thousands of clones, with 80% to 90% observed a single time. The ten largest make up about 10% of the sample.

The trim is 2 bases for V and 4 bases for J, with a gap of 5 bases between the germline ends. The CDR3 covers 13 residues, taking in both the cysteine and the phenylalanine. Only the CDR3 part of the read is kept: 39 bases, read in frame from the first base. Reading the germline V gene (reference sequence) gives CDR1 SEHNR and CDR2 FQNEAQ. Points on this clone: No cognate antigen has been identified for it. Base-call qualities are not available, and no considerably larger clone is one nucleotide away.

One collaborating source in Seattle enrolled patients while the patients were actively infected and followed the patients over time throughout the course of disease. Whole blood was collected in K2EDTA tubes by collaborating institutions according to the institutions' own protocols. Collaborator samples were shipped for TCRbeta analysis as frozen whole blood, isolated PBMCs, or DNA extracted from either sample type. The V and J genes are TRBV7-9 and TRBJ2-2; there is no confident call for the D gene. The receptor was isolated from a woman in her seventies with COVID-19, enrolled during active disease. The sample comprised peripheral blood. The CDR3 is CASSLLRTGELFF. The DNA is TGTGCCAGCAGCTTACTCCGCACCGGGGAGCTGTTTTTT.